Below, 26 T cell receptor beta chains from the same sample are listed, as sequenced in a study of blood T cell repertoires in COVID-19 (dated by TCRdb to 2020 to 2021). The library was built by means of the immunoSEQ multiplex PCR assay. This is the immuneACCESS table as TCRdb keeps it, with only in-frame sequences that have V and J called. A part of the clones is gone; compared with another copy, unresolved V genes explain less than half, and the rest is unexplained. The sample yields some 150,000 clones; approximately 88% were counted once. The ten largest clones represent roughly 4.4% of the sample. The sequenced sample consisted of peripheral blood. The receptors derive from a human donor in a cohort sampled during active COVID-19.

V and J are TRBV7-9 and TRBJ2-7; 7 positions match TRBD1. The CDR3 has 13 amino acids. V lost 5 bases, J lost 5 bases, and 6 bases stayed unmatched. The germline gives CDR1 SEHNR, CDR2 FQNEAQ (reference sequence). CDR3: CASSPGQENEQYF. The CDR3 bases are TGTGCCAGCAGCCCCGGACAGGAGAACGAGCAGTACTTC.

J is TRBJ1-1 and V is TRBV7-2; unclear D gene. CDR1 is SGHTA and CDR2 is FQGNSA in the germline V gene. The V end was cut by 5 bases, the J end by 3 bases, with 10 bases between. This CDR3 has 13 amino acids. CDR3 loop: CASSPRSDTEAFF. In nucleotides, the CDR3 is TGTGCCAGCAGCCCCCGGAGCGACACTGAAGCTTTCTTT.

This clone was seen once. The genes are TRBV29-1 and TRBJ2-3, with D possibly being TRBD2 (6 bases). The CDR3 consists of 16 residues. Deletions cut 3 bases from V and 1 base from J, with 17 bases between. Germline assignment: CDR1 SQVTM and CDR2 ANQGSEA. CDR3: CSVDTSSRDGTDTQYF. CDR3 coding DNA: TGCAGCGTTGATACCTCTTCGCGGGACGGCACAGATACGCAGTATTTT.

The genes are TRBV5-6 and TRBJ1-6; a possible D gene is TRBD1 (5 bases). The CDR3 is made up of 15 amino acids. Germline loops: CDR1 SGHDT, CDR2 YYEEEE. Trimming shortened V by 4 bases and J by 9 bases, and 17 bases separated the two germline ends. This CDR3 is CASSATVGLSSPLHF. The CDR3 DNA follows: TGTGCCAGCAGCGCGACAGTAGGGCTGAGTTCACCCCTCCACTTT.

The chain uses TRBV7-8 and TRBJ2-7; D may be TRBD2 (6 bases). This CDR3 is built from 14 residues. V lost 5 bases, J lost 3 bases, and 14 bases lay in between. Germline CDR1 is SGHVS and CDR2 is FQNEAQ. The CDR3 region is CASSLTGVLYEQYV. The DNA of the CDR3 is TGTGCCAGCAGCCTAACGGGGGTACTCTACGAGCAGTACGTC.

This chain uses TRBV9 with TRBJ1-5, with 9 bases identical to TRBD1. The CDR3 sequence is 14 residues long. V lost 4 bases to trimming and J lost 7 bases; unmatched junction nucleotides: 6. The V gene's germline CDR1 is SGDLS and CDR2 YYNGEE. In DNA, the CDR3 is TGTGCCAGCAGCCAACAGGGGGCCGGGCAGCCCCAGCATTTT. Residues: CASSQQGAGQPQHF.

V is TRBV4-2 and J is TRBJ1-1; the D gene is possibly TRBD1 (5 bases). Germline V CDR1 and CDR2: LGHNA, YNFKEQ. The CDR3 contains 12 residues. Trimming took off 1 base at V and 7 bases at J, with 7 bases between the two ends. CDR3 coding DNA: TGTGCCAGCAGCCAAGCGGGGGTTGAAGCTTTCTTT. It encodes CASSQAGVEAFF.

The chain combines TRBV5-1 with TRBJ2-3; no clear D gene. There are 13 residues in the CDR3. Germline CDR1 is SGHRS and CDR2 is YFSETQ. The germline V and J ends were trimmed by 2 bases and 4 bases, with 8 bases remaining between them. The CDR3, as DNA: TGCGCCAGCAGCTTTGAGCGACCAGATACGCAGTATTTT. Translated: CASSFERPDTQYF.

This chain links TRBV29-1 with TRBJ1-1; no definite D call. Trimming removed 6 bases from V and 3 bases from J, with 14 bases in between. The CDR3 length is 13 residues. Germline-derived CDR1 and CDR2 are SQVTM and ANQGSEA. CDR3 amino acids: CSVRESGDTEAFF. The CDR3 bases are TGCAGCGTCCGGGAGAGTGGGGACACTGAAGCTTTCTTT.

The table lists this clone with a count of one. The chain employs TRBV9 and TRBJ2-3; 14 nucleotides agree with TRBD2. The germline V gene has CDR1 SGDLS and CDR2 YYNGEE. Germline trimming cut 2 bases from V and 3 bases from J; bases unmatched to any gene: 2. The CDR3 spans 16 residues. CDR3 sequence: CASSVGTSGGTDTQYF. CDR3 DNA: TGTGCCAGCAGCGTGGGGACTAGCGGGGGAACAGATACGCAGTATTTT.

This clone was seen just once. The chain carries TRBV2 and TRBJ2-5; 11 bases are a match to TRBD2. This CDR3 comprises 19 residues. V trimming: 6 bases; J trimming: 2 bases; junction bases outside the gene matches: 17. Germline loops: CDR1 SNHLY, CDR2 FYNNEI. Here the CDR3 DNA reads TGTGCCAGCAGGACCAAAGGGCTAGCGGGGGGATTGAGGCAAGAGACCCAGTACTTC. This codes for CASRTKGLAGGLRQETQYF.

The rearrangement uses TRBV6-5 and TRBJ1-5, with D maybe TRBD1 (6 bases). From germline, CDR1 is MNHEY and CDR2 SVGAGI. Trimming cost V 7 bases and J 2 bases, with 15 bases left between them. The CDR3 loop spans 15 amino acids. Here the CDR3 DNA reads TGTGCCAGCATTAAACAGGGAATCGGCAATCAGCCCCAGCATTTT. Its translation is CASIKQGIGNQPQHF.

This clone was counted once. The chain links TRBV13 to TRBJ1-2; TRBD1 might be the D (6 bases). Germline-derived CDR1 and CDR2 are PRHDT and FYEKMQ (reference sequence). Trimming stripped 5 bases from V and 6 bases from J, with 22 bases between. There are 16 residues in the CDR3. The CDR3 region is CASSRLPHQGLNGYTF. CDR3 DNA: TGTGCCAGCAGCCGACTCCCACACCAGGGGTTAAATGGCTACACCTTC.

The J gene is TRBJ1-2, the V gene TRBV11-1, with 8 bases identical to TRBD1. Germline CDR1 SGHAT, CDR2 FQDESV (reference sequence). V shed 5 bases, J shed 2 bases, and the junction held 7 bases outside the gene matches. The CDR3 totals 15 residues. This chain's CDR3 is CASSHRGQGNYGYTF. CDR3 sequence (DNA): TGTGCCAGCAGCCACCGAGGACAGGGCAACTATGGCTACACCTTC. The variable domain in full, completed from reference TRBV11-1 and TRBJ1-2, reads EAEVAQSPRYKITEKSQAVAFWCDPISGHATLYWYRQILGQGPELLVQFQDESVVDDSQLPKDRFSAERLKGVDSTLKIQPAELGDSAMYLCASSHRGQGNYGYTFGSGTRLTVV.

This chain connects TRBV27 to TRBJ1-2; 9 positions agree with TRBD1. The CDR3 length is 14 residues. Per germline, CDR1 MNHEY and CDR2 SMNVEV (reference sequence). V lost 7 bases to trimming and J lost 7 bases; unmatched junction nucleotides: 10. The CDR3 DNA sequence: TGTGCCAGCAACCCGACAGGGGGACTGGGTGGCTACACCTTC. Translating it yields CASNPTGGLGGYTF.

The chain joins TRBV5-4 to TRBJ2-3, with TRBD2 as a possible D gene (7 bases). CDR3 length: 15 amino acids. Trimming took off 4 bases at V and 4 bases at J, with 16 bases between the two ends. CDR1 is SGHNT and CDR2 is YYREEE in the germline V gene (reference sequence). CDR3 region: CASSPTRGGADTQYF. CDR3 coding DNA: TGTGCCAGCAGCCCCACTAGGGGGGGTGCAGATACGCAGTATTTT.

The J gene is TRBJ1-5, the V gene TRBV15; maybe TRBD1 (5 bases). Germline V gene data show CDR1 as LNHNV and CDR2 as YYDKDF (reference sequence). This CDR3 region has 15 residues. Trimming left V 0 bases short and J 5 bases short, with 11 bases between. Here the CDR3 DNA reads TGTGCCACCAGCAGAGAAGGGGCGGGGGATCAGCCCCAGCATTTT. This codes for CATSREGAGDQPQHF. The full variable domain, rest sourced from reference TRBV15 and TRBJ1-5, is DAMVIQNPRYQVTQFGKPVTLSCSQTLNHNVMYWYQQKSSQAPKLLFHYYDKDFNNEADTPDNFQSRRPNTSFCFLDIRSPGLGDTAMYLCATSREGAGDQPQHFGDGTRLSIL.

The chain recombines TRBV7-8 with TRBJ1-3; the D gene is possibly TRBD1 (5 bases). This CDR3 contains 15 residues. The V gene lost 5 bases and the J gene lost 0 bases, with 11 bases spanning the gap. Germline loops: CDR1 SGHVS, CDR2 FQNEAQ. The CDR3, as DNA: TGTGCCAGCAGCCCCCCCCAGGGCTCTGGAAACACCATATATTTT. Translation gives CASSPPQGSGNTIYF.

This sequence joins TRBV6-1 and TRBJ2-1; 13 bases match TRBD2. The CDR3 is 16 amino acids. Germline CDR1 MNHNS, CDR2 SASEGT. The junction had 2 bases not matched to a gene; V was cut back by 1 base and J by 5 bases. CDR3 in DNA: TGTGCCAGCAGTGAAGTACTAGCGGGAGGGAACAATGAGCAGTTCTTC. This gives the protein CASSEVLAGGNNEQFF.

The rearrangement links TRBV29-1 to TRBJ2-1, with D possibly being TRBD2 (6 bases). Germline lookup yields CDR1 SQVTM and CDR2 ANQGSEA. V was trimmed by 7 bases and J by 7 bases, leaving 23 bases between them. The CDR3 loop spans 15 amino acids. The CDR3: CSASGTSSWENEQFF. In DNA form, the CDR3 reads TGCAGCGCCTCCGGGACTTCCTCGTGGGAAAATGAGCAGTTCTTC.

The chain is built from TRBV20-1 and TRBJ2-3; D is uncertain. Looked up from germline, CDR1 is DFQATT and CDR2 is SNEGSKA (reference sequence). The V gene lost 3 bases and the J gene lost 2 bases, with 9 bases spanning the gap. The CDR3 loop spans 13 amino acids. CDR3 protein: CSASGQVTDTQYF. The CDR3 DNA reads TGCAGTGCTAGTGGCCAGGTCACAGATACGCAGTATTTT.

This chain joins TRBV5-1 and TRBJ2-5; the D is unclear. The V gene's germline CDR1 is SGHRS and CDR2 YFSETQ. Trimming removed 0 bases from V and 2 bases from J, with 11 bases in between. This CDR3 has 15 residues. The CDR3 sequence is CASSLDPAWQETQYF. The CDR3 coding sequence is TGCGCCAGCAGCTTGGATCCAGCGTGGCAAGAGACCCAGTACTTC.

The rearrangement joins TRBV7-9 to TRBJ1-1; 10 bases are shared with TRBD1. In germline, CDR1 is SEHNR, CDR2 FQNEAQ (reference sequence). The CDR3 has 16 residues. V was pared by 2 bases and J by 6 bases, with 9 bases of the junction left unmatched. The CDR3 is CASSLRLGQGGAEAFF. The CDR3, as DNA: TGTGCCAGCAGCTTAAGGCTCGGACAGGGGGGCGCTGAAGCTTTCTTT.

This sequence joins TRBV9 and TRBJ2-2, with D perhaps matching TRBD1 (5 bases). The germline V gene encodes CDR1 SGDLS and CDR2 YYNGEE. Trimming left V 0 bases short and J 5 bases short, with 8 bases between. The CDR3 has 14 amino acids. The DNA for the CDR3 is TGTGCCAGCAGCGTAGGGACAATTACCGGGGAGCTGTTTTTT. Translation: CASSVGTITGELFF.

This rearrangement joins TRBV28 to TRBJ2-7; 14 bases are a match to TRBD2. The CDR3 is 17 residues long. V gave up 4 bases and J gave up 6 bases; unmatched junction bases: 11. Germline assignment: CDR1 MDHEN and CDR2 SYDVKM. In DNA, the CDR3 is TGTGCCAGCAGTTCATGGGGACTAGCGGGAGATGGGGGCGAGCAGTACGTC. Translation: CASSSWGLAGDGGEQYV.

This chain uses TRBV2 with TRBJ2-1; perhaps TRBD1 as D (7 bases). V gave up 5 bases and J gave up 0 bases, with 11 bases separating them. From germline, CDR1 is SNHLY and CDR2 FYNNEI. This CDR3 has 15 amino acids. The CDR3 here is CASSRQGGSYNEQFF. The CDR3, as DNA: TGTGCCAGCAGTCGACAGGGAGGCTCCTACAATGAGCAGTTCTTC.